The 15 T cell receptor beta chains below all came from one sample that was sequenced in a study of Graves' ophthalmopathy and Graves' hyperthyroidism. Scientists amplified the TCR beta CDR3 regions from RNA transcripts. Scientists carried out first-round RT-PCR using HTBI primers and then a second-round multiplex PCR. MiXCR, applied by TCRdb to the multiplex PCR reads, yields one record per CDR3 protein. This sample has hundreds of thousands of distinct CDR3 sequences, with about a fifth found just once. Sequencing was performed on peripheral blood. The receptors were sampled from a woman between 18 and 29 years old with stable Graves' hyperthyroidism. Some clones in this sample may be carry-over from other donors' samples.

This clonotype came up many times. This chain links TRBV10-3 with TRBJ1-2; TRBD1 matches 7 bases. Germline CDR1 ENHRY, CDR2 SYGVKD. V lost 3 bases and J lost 3; bases outside the gene matches: 1. This CDR3 spans 13 amino acids. CDR3 loop: CAISDDRDYGYTF. The CDR3 bases are TGTGCCATCAGTGACGACAGGGACTATGGCTACACCTTC.

Notes on this clonotype: A clone one base away is much larger, so this may be a read error. This chain links TRBV6-1 with TRBJ2-5; D is ambiguous. CDR1 and CDR2 (germline): MNHNS, SASEGT. The CDR3 runs 13 residues. CDR3 in amino acids: CASIRQYQETKYF. DNA for the CDR3: TGTGCCAGCATCAGGCAGTACCAAGAGACCAAGTACTTC.

This clonotype came up many times. The chain employs TRBV7-6 and TRBJ2-7; D is possibly TRBD1 (6 bases). This CDR3 has 14 residues. V dropped 2 bases and J dropped 4 bases, with 12 bases sitting between them. Looked up from germline, CDR1 is SGHVS and CDR2 is FNYEAQ. CDR3 DNA sequence: TGTGCCAGCAGCTTACAGGGGCATGCTTACGAGCAGTACTTC. Amino acids: CASSLQGHAYEQYF.

This clonotype occurred many times. The J gene is TRBJ1-2, the V gene TRBV19; 11 bases are a match to TRBD1. Germline V CDR1 and CDR2: LNHDA, SQIVND (reference sequence). Trimming removed 7 bases from V and 7 bases from J; junction bases left unmatched: 8. This CDR3 region has 14 residues. The CDR3 protein is CASTDRGRVGGYTF. CDR3 bases: TGTGCCAGTACGGACAGGGGGCGCGTCGGTGGCTACACCTTC.

The chain couples TRBV6-1 to TRBJ2-7, with D unresolved. Germline lookup yields CDR1 MNHNS and CDR2 SASEGT. With 7 bases removed from V and 5 bases from J, the gap between germline ends came to 18 bases. CDR3 length equals 14 residues. In DNA form, the CDR3 reads TGTGCCAGCAATCGAGACTGGGGTTCCAACGAGCAGTACTTC. Residues: CASNRDWGSNEQYF.

There are many counts of this clonotype. As DNA, the CDR3 is TGTGCCTGGAGTGTACGCCAGGGGGGTTCACCCCTCCACTTT. Protein product: CAWSVRQGGSPLHF. The chain recombines TRBV30 with TRBJ1-6, with 7 bases fitting TRBD1. Germline CDR1 reads GTSNPN; CDR2 reads SVGIG (reference sequence). Trimming at V came to 0 bases and at J to 9 bases, leaving 5 bases not matched to a gene. The CDR3 has 14 amino acids.

In nucleotides, the CDR3 is TGTGCCAGCTCACCTTCGACAGGGCTGCAGCAGCCCCAGCATTTT. Translated, it gives CASSPSTGLQQPQHF. The V call is TRBV18, the J call TRBJ1-5; 7 nucleotides match TRBD1. The germline CDR1 and CDR2 sequences are KGHSH and LQKENI. There are 15 residues in the CDR3. Losses at the gene ends were 3 bases for V and 7 bases for J; bases not matched to a gene: 9.

This clonotype occurred many times. The J gene is TRBJ2-5, the V gene TRBV7-9, with 11 nucleotides matching TRBD2. The germline gives CDR1 SEHNR, CDR2 FQNEAQ (reference sequence). This CDR3 is built from 16 residues. The V and J ends lost 3 bases and 5 bases, in that order; junction bases with no gene match: 8. CDR3 in amino acids: CASSFIAGGPLETQYF. The CDR3 DNA follows: TGTGCCAGCAGCTTCATAGCGGGAGGGCCGCTGGAGACCCAGTACTTC.

The rearrangement uses TRBV5-1 and TRBJ2-5; D gene ambiguous. V lost 2 bases to trimming and J lost 1 base, with 6 bases between them. Germline V gives CDR1 SGHRS, CDR2 YFSETQ. The CDR3 totals 13 residues. The CDR3 reads CASSFTAQETQYF. CDR3 in DNA: TGCGCCAGCAGCTTCACGGCCCAAGAGACCCAGTACTTC.

This clonotype was counted at least ten times. This chain links TRBV10-3 with TRBJ2-7; possibly TRBD1 for D (6 bases). Trimming removed 2 bases at V and 0 bases at J, with 20 bases between. The length of the CDR3 is 18 residues. From germline, CDR1 is ENHRY and CDR2 SYGVKD. CDR3 nucleotide sequence: TGTGCCATCAGTGAGACGGCGGATTCATTGGACAGCTCCTACGAGCAGTACTTC. Translating it yields CAISETADSLDSSYEQYF.

This clonotype was seen repeatedly, ten times or more. The chain links TRBV5-1 to TRBJ2-3, with 8 bases fitting TRBD1. Per germline, CDR1 SGHRS and CDR2 YFSETQ. V was clipped by 9 bases and J by 0 bases; unmatched bases: 9. This CDR3 has 15 amino acids. CDR3 in DNA: TGCGCCACGCGACAGGGGTCCCCTAGCACAGATACGCAGTATTTT. Its protein product is CATRQGSPSTDTQYF. Based on the CDR3 plus reference TRBV5-1 and TRBJ2-3, the full variable domain is KAGVTQTPRYLIKTRGQQVTLSCSPISGHRSVSWYQQTPGQGLQFLFEYFSETQRNKGNFPGRFSGRQFSNSRSEMNVSTLELGDSALYLCATRQGSPSTDTQYFGPGTRLTVL.

V and J are TRBV12-3 or TRBV12-4 and TRBJ2-2; D not certain. The CDR3 has 14 amino acids. V shed 5 bases and J shed 1 base, with 8 bases lying between them. This CDR3 is CASSPRKNTGELFF. The DNA for the CDR3 is TGTGCCAGCAGTCCGCGAAAGAACACCGGGGAGCTGTTTTTT.

This clonotype was counted many times. V and J are TRBV28 and TRBJ2-5; D is ambiguous. Trimming left V 3 bases short and J 0 bases short, with 8 bases between. Germline V lookup: CDR1 MDHEN, CDR2 SYDVKM. There are 14 residues in the CDR3. The CDR3 DNA follows: TGTGCCAGCAGTTTTATCCAGTACCAAGAGACCCAGTACTTC. Translating gives CASSFIQYQETQYF.

J is TRBJ1-6 and V is TRBV30; D is uncertain. Germline V gives CDR1 GTSNPN, CDR2 SVGIG (reference sequence). V was trimmed by 2 bases and J by 7 bases, leaving 9 bases between them. The CDR3 runs to 13 residues. CDR3 bases: TGTGCCTGGAGTAGGCAGAGCAATTCACCCCTCCACTTT. Translated: CAWSRQSNSPLHF.

This clonotype showed up just once. This may be a read error, as it is one base from a much larger clone. Without the conserved terminal phenylalanine or tryptophan, this CDR3 likely stems from a read error. The chain joins TRBV30 to TRBJ1-1; D gene ambiguous. Germline CDR1 GTSNPN, CDR2 SVGIG (reference sequence). The V end lost 2 bases, the J end lost 4 bases, and 2 bases lay between the germline ends. The CDR3 loop spans 10 amino acids. The CDR3 coding sequence is TGTGCCTGGAGTTCCACTGAAGCTTTCTTG. Translation: CAWSSTEAFL.